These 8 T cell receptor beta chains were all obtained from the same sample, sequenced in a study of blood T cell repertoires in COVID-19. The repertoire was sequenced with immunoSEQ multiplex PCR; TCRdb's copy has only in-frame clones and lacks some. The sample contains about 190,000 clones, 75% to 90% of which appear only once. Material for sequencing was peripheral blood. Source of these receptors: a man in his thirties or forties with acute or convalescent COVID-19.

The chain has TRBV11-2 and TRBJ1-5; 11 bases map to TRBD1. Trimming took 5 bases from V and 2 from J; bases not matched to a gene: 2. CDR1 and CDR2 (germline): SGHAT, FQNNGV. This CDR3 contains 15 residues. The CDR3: CASSQGQGGNQPQHF. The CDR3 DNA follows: TGTGCCAGCAGCCAGGGACAGGGGGGCAATCAGCCCCAGCATTTT.

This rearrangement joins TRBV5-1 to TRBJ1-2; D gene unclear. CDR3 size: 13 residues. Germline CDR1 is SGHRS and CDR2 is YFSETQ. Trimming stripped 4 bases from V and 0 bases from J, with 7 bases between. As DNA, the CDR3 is TGCGCCAGCAGCGCGGATGCTAACTATGGCTACACCTTC. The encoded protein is CASSADANYGYTF.

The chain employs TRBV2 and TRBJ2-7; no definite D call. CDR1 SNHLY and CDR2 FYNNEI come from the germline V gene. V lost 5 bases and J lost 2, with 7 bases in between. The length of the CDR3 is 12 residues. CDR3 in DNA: TGTGCCAGCAGTCCCACACCCTACGAGCAGTACTTC. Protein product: CASSPTPYEQYF.

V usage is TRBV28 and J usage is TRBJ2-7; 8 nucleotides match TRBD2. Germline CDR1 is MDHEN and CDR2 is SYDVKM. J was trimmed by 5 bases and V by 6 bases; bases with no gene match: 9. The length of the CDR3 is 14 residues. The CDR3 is CASSLRGGRDEQYF. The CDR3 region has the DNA TGTGCCAGCAGCTTACGGGGGGGCCGGGACGAGCAGTACTTC.

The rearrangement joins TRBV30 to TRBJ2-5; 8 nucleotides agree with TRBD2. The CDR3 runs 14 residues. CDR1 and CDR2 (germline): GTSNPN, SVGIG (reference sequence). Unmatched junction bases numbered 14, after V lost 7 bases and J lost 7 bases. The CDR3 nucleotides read TGTGCCTTAAAAAAGGACGGGGGGGCCTCGACCCAGTACTTC. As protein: CALKKDGGASTQYF.

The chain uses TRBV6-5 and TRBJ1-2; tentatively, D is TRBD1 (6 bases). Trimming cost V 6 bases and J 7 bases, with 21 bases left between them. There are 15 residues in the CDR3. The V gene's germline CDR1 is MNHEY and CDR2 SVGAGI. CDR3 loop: CASSRSTGKVGGYTF. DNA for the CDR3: TGTGCCAGCAGCCGATCTACAGGGAAAGTGGGTGGCTACACCTTC.

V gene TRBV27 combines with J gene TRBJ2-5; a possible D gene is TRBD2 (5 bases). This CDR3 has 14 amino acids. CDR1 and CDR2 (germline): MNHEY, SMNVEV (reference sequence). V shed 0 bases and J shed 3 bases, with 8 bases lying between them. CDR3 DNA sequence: TGTGCCAGCAGTTTATCAGCGGCGGAAGAGACCCAGTACTTC. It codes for CASSLSAAEETQYF.

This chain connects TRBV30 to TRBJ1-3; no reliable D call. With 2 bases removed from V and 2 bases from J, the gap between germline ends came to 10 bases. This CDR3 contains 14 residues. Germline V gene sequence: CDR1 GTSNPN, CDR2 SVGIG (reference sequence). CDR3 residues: CAWSPDTTGNTIYF. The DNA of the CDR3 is TGTGCCTGGAGTCCTGACACCACTGGAAACACCATATATTTT.